This T cell receptor beta chain was captured in a study of blood T cells in healthy people across ages. Study as a whole: Template switching recovered approximately one barcoded beta molecule for every two T cells. Study results and caveats: Diversity figures based on one million T cells were deemed too low. Long-lived donors had more naive CD4+ cells and higher diversity than aged donors.

Sample donors were healthy Caucasian individuals that came from Russia, aged roughly 6 to 90. The second PCR ran roughly 6 to 11 cycles with a sample-barcoded 5' primer and J-beta primers. TCRdb passed the 5' RACE reads through MiXCR, listing each CDR3 protein once. The table records 850,000 to 1,100,000 distinct CDR3 sequences, roughly two fifths of them present only once. The V end lost 5 bases, the J end lost 6 bases, and 13 bases lay between the germline ends. Per germline, CDR1 SGHTA and CDR2 FQGTGA. The CDR3 extends over 13 amino acids. As regards this clonotype: Its antigen is as yet unknown.

The sequenced sample consisted of blood. The chain combines TRBV7-3 with TRBJ1-2; D is unclear. The clonotype originates from a man younger than 30 in good health. The CDR3 spells CASSVVRSDGYTF. The CDR3 coding sequence is TGTGCCAGCAGCGTAGTCCGGTCGGATGGCTACACCTTC.